These T cell receptor beta chains were read from a single sample in a study of T cell repertoires in cytomegalovirus infection. TCRdb recomputed calls from the reads with MiXCR, one row per CDR3 protein. The data hold hundreds of thousands of distinct CDR3 sequences, with 24% observed a single time. Sequencing input: CD8+ T cells from PBMCs. Every receptor here comes from a human donor in good health (CMV status not recorded). Some clones in this sample may be carry-over from other donors' samples. Each CDR3 is given with its conserved first and last residue. A D gene is named only where the DNA matches it firmly. Expanded clones are given a class, and other clones once, few, many or no size at all.

j_call clone_size v_call d_call cdr3_length cdr3_aa cdr3_nt
TRBJ1-6 few TRBV20-1 NA 16 CSARKQGVPYNSPLHF TGCAGTGCTAGAAAACAGGGAGTCCCCTATAATTCACCCCTCCACTTT
TRBJ1-1 NA TRBV3-1 TRBD1 17 CASSQVGTGNTGTEAFF TGTGCCAGCAGCCAAGTTGGGACAGGGAATACAGGGACTGAAGCTTTCTTT
TRBJ1-1 NA TRBV12-5 NA 15 CASGSPFEENTEAFF TGTGCTAGTGGTTCCCCATTTGAGGAGAACACTGAAGCTTTCTTT
TRBJ2-1 many TRBV7-2 TRBD1 17 CASSLTGALSKYNEQFF TGTGCCAGCAGCCTTACAGGGGCCCTATCCAAGTACAATGAGCAGTTCTTC
TRBJ1-5 many TRBV28 NA 15 CASSFFGQGNQPQHF NA
TRBJ1-1 many TRBV12-5 NA 16 CASGWSTDTGNTEAFF TGTGCTAGTGGTTGGTCTACCGACACAGGGAACACTGAAGCTTTCTTT
TRBJ2-1 few TRBV14 NA 15 CASSQDYERRSEQFF TGTGCCAGCAGCCAAGACTATGAGCGGAGGAGTGAGCAGTTCTTC
TRBJ1-5 NA TRBV6-2/TRBV6-3 TRBD1 16 CASSLQGATGNQPQHF TGTGCCAGCAGTCTACAGGGGGCTACGGGCAATCAGCCCCAGCATTTT
TRBJ2-1 many TRBV7-8 TRBD2 16 CASSSRASGGRDEQFF TGTGCCAGCAGCTCACGGGCTAGCGGGGGGCGAGATGAGCAGTTCTTC
TRBJ1-5 NA TRBV15 TRBD1 18 CATTRVPRDRDSNQPQHF TGTGCCACCACCAGAGTCCCTAGAGACAGGGATAGCAATCAGCCCCAGCATTTT
TRBJ1-6 few TRBV7-9 TRBD1 14 CASRLDRGDSPLHF TGTGCCAGCAGATTGGACAGGGGAGATTCACCCCTCCACTTT
TRBJ2-1 few TRBV5-6 NA 17 CASSLGGGGDTYNEQFF TGTGCCAGCAGCTTGGGAGGGGGGGGGGACACCTACAATGAGCAGTTCTTC
TRBJ1-5 NA TRBV19 NA 15 CASDSPFDSNQPQHF TGTGCCAGTGATTCTCCTTTCGATAGCAATCAGCCCCAGCATTTT
TRBJ2-5 few TRBV7-2 TRBD1 16 CASSLGTGGVLETQYF TGTGCCAGCAGCTTAGGGACAGGGGGGGTTTTAGAGACCCAGTACTTC
TRBJ1-1 many TRBV7-9 NA 14 CASSLGGPTVEAFF TGTGCCAGCAGCTTAGGGGGCCCAACAGTTGAAGCTTTCTTT
TRBJ2-1 NA TRBV12-5 TRBD1 17 CASGSSLPGQGANEQFF TGTGCTAGTGGTTCTTCCCTCCCGGGACAGGGGGCCAATGAGCAGTTCTTC
TRBJ2-2 NA TRBV7-3 TRBD2 17 CASSFSGTSANTGELFF TGTGCCAGCAGCTTTTCCGGGACTAGCGCGAACACCGGGGAGCTGTTTTTT
TRBJ1-2 many TRBV7-2 TRBD1 14 CASSLYGQADGYTF TGTGCCAGCAGCCTATACGGACAGGCCGATGGCTACACCTTC
TRBJ1-2 many TRBV7-9 TRBD1 14 CASSQTGRIYGYTF TGTGCCAGCAGCCAGACAGGGAGGATCTATGGCTACACCTTC
TRBJ2-2 few TRBV2 NA 15 CASSVRTDSLPALFF TGTGCCAGCAGTGTCAGGACAGATTCTCTACCGGCGCTGTTTTTT
TRBJ2-1 many TRBV7-8 NA 15 CASSKWGGRYNEQFF TGTGCCAGCAGCAAGTGGGGGGGGCGGTACAATGAGCAGTTCTTC
TRBJ2-2 many TRBV4-1 NA 15 CASSQDSLNTGELFF TGCGCCAGCAGCCAAGATTCGCTTAACACCGGGGAGCTGTTTTTT
TRBJ1-2 few TRBV29-1 NA 12 CSVRVGDYGYTF TGCAGCGTTAGGGTGGGTGACTATGGCTACACCTTC
TRBJ2-1 NA TRBV2 TRBD1 14 CATHPRDRVDEQFF TGTGCCACCCATCCCCGGGACAGGGTAGATGAGCAGTTCTTC
TRBJ2-1 NA TRBV20-1 TRBD2 15 CSARALAGGGNEQFF TGCAGTGCTAGAGCGCTAGCGGGGGGAGGAAATGAGCAGTTCTTC
TRBJ2-7 NA TRBV7-2 NA 13 CASSLERVYEQYF TGTGCCAGCAGCTTGGAAAGGGTCTACGAGCAGTACTTC
TRBJ1-4 few TRBV7-9 TRBD1 13 CASTWTGGEKLFF TGTGCCAGCACTTGGACAGGCGGCGAAAAACTGTTTTTT
TRBJ2-1 NA TRBV29-1 TRBD2 13 CSVDTGGGNEQFF TGCAGCGTTGACACCGGGGGAGGGAATGAGCAGTTCTTC
TRBJ2-1 NA TRBV20-1 NA 17 CSARDFSGTTRVNEQFF TGCAGTGCTAGAGATTTTAGTGGGACGACTCGAGTCAATGAGCAGTTCTTC
TRBJ2-3 few TRBV25-1 NA 15 CASSELGGGRDTQYF TGTGCCAGCAGTGAATTAGGGGGGGGGAGGGATACGCAGTATTTT
TRBJ1-4 many TRBV7-2 NA 15 CASSLEVPVGEKLFF TGTGCCAGCAGCTTAGAGGTCCCAGTGGGTGAAAAACTGTTTTTT
TRBJ2-1 NA TRBV5-6 NA 17 CASSLGGRLRSYNEQFF TGTGCCAGCAGCTTGGGGGGACGCTTAAGGTCCTACAATGAGCAGTTCTTC
TRBJ2-7 many TRBV4-1 NA 15 CASSQEVRGTYEQYF TGCGCCAGCAGCCAAGAAGTAAGGGGGACCTACGAGCAGTACTTC
TRBJ2-2 NA TRBV6-2/TRBV6-3 TRBD1 18 CASRSRDSFLRVAGELFF TGTGCCAGCAGATCCCGGGACAGCTTTCTCCGGGTCGCCGGGGAGCTGTTTTTT
TRBJ2-7 many TRBV20-1 NA 13 CSALNGESYEQYF TGCAGTGCCCTAAACGGGGAATCCTACGAGCAGTACTTC
TRBJ2-2 many TRBV11-3 NA 14 CASSLGVDTGELFF TGTGCCAGCAGCTTAGGAGTTGATACCGGGGAGCTGTTTTTT